This T cell receptor beta chain was sequenced in a study of T-cell reconstitution after alpha-beta-depleted transplantation in children. The sample holds many counts of this clonotype. A TCRbeta library incorporating unique molecular identifiers was prepared. TCRdb ran MiXCR on the PCR reads and lists one entry per CDR3 protein. The sample has around 96,000 distinct CDR3 sequences, approximately 12% seen once. The germline V gene has CDR1 SGHRS and CDR2 YFSETQ. The V segment lost 3 bases and the J segment 7 bases; nucleotides outside the gene matches: 6. This CDR3 spans 15 amino acids. Sequencing used PBMCs from the stem cell graft donor, obtained from the stem cell graft. The gene calls are TRBV5-1 and TRBJ2-1, with 11 bases that match TRBD2. The receptor's source is a human donor who donated a stem cell graft to a child with inherited bone marrow failure. The CDR3 is CASSSGLAEWNEQFF. As DNA, the CDR3 is TGCGCCAGCAGCTCGGGACTAGCGGAGTGGAATGAGCAGTTCTTC.